These 8 T cell receptor beta chains were all obtained from the same sample, sequenced in a study of T-cell memory formation after mild COVID-19. TCRdb ran MiXCR on the 5' RACE reads and lists one entry per CDR3 protein. The sample consists of 85,000 to 130,000 distinct CDR3 sequences, approximately 12% of them appearing once. The source material was PBMCs or a T cell subset sorted from them (not recorded which). Source of these receptors: a man between 18 and 29 years old who had mild COVID-19 (a few samples of this study predate the infection). Cell type and time point are not known.

The chain links TRBV6-2 or TRBV6-3 to TRBJ1-4; D uncertain. The V end was cut by 0 bases, the J end by 0 bases, with 8 bases between. Germline values: CDR1 MNHEY, CDR2 SVGEGT. CDR3 size: 16 residues. This chain's CDR3 is CASSYSVAATNEKLFF. DNA for the CDR3: TGTGCCAGCAGTTACTCGGTCGCCGCAACTAATGAAAAACTGTTTTTT.

The J gene is TRBJ2-5, the V gene TRBV9, with 8 bases fitting TRBD2. The CDR3 has 15 amino acids. CDR1 is SGDLS, CDR2 YYNGEE, per germline. V lost 0 bases to trimming and J lost 3 bases; unmatched junction nucleotides: 4. The CDR3 reads CASSVARRGEETQYF. The CDR3 region has the DNA TGTGCCAGCAGCGTAGCTAGGCGGGGGGAAGAGACCCAGTACTTC.

The rearrangement joins TRBV29-1 to TRBJ2-7; D remains unclear. This CDR3 has 10 residues. The V and J ends lost 4 bases and 6 bases respectively, with 7 bases between them. Germline-derived CDR1 and CDR2 are SQVTM and ANQGSEA. This CDR3 is CSVVGGEQYF. The CDR3 DNA reads as TGCAGCGTTGTTGGCGGCGAGCAGTACTTC.

The CDR3 DNA follows: TGTGCCAGCAGTGCGGGTCCCCAAGGATGGAATGAGCAGTTCTTC. Protein: CASSAGPQGWNEQFF. The rearrangement links TRBV6-2 or TRBV6-3 to TRBJ2-1; perhaps TRBD2 as D (5 bases). The germline V gene has CDR1 MNHEY and CDR2 SVGEGT. The CDR3 is made up of 15 amino acids. Trimming cost V 5 bases and J 7 bases, with 18 bases left between them.

The sample holds a few counts of this clonotype. In DNA, the CDR3 is TGTGCCAGCAGTCCCTGGGACGGAACAACTAATGAAAAACTGTTTTTT. This sequence encodes CASSPWDGTTNEKLFF. The chain links TRBV6-2 or TRBV6-3 to TRBJ1-4, with a possible D match to TRBD1 (5 bases). CDR1 is MNHEY, CDR2 SVGEGT, per germline. CDR3 size: 16 residues. Trimming pared 5 bases from V and 0 bases from J, leaving 13 bases between.

This clonotype has only a few counts. This chain joins TRBV4-1 and TRBJ1-5, with D uncertain. This CDR3 has 16 residues. CDR1 MGHRA and CDR2 YSYEKL come from the germline V gene. V was cut by 0 bases and J by 9 bases, with 18 bases left in between. DNA for the CDR3: TGCGCCAGCAGCCAAGATTCCGTCAGACGCGGATCGCCCCAGCATTTT. It codes for CASSQDSVRRGSPQHF.

V and J are TRBV14 and TRBJ2-5; TRBD2 aligns across 7 bases. CDR3 length equals 16 residues. The germline CDR1 and CDR2 sequences are SGHDN and FVKESK. V gave up 1 base and J gave up 2 bases; unmatched junction bases: 7. Here the CDR3 reads CASSQGASGDQETQYF. Written as DNA, the CDR3 is TGTGCCAGCAGCCAAGGGGCCAGCGGGGATCAAGAGACCCAGTACTTC. The entire variable domain, with the rest obtained from reference TRBV14 and TRBJ2-5, is as follows: EAGVTQFPSHSVIEKGQTVTLRCDPISGHDNLYWYRRVMGKEIKFLLHFVKESKQDESGMPNNRFLAERTGGTYSTLKVQPAELEDSGVYFCASSQGASGDQETQYFGPGTRLLVL.

This clonotype was detected many times. The chain links TRBV4-2 to TRBJ2-1; 9 nucleotides match TRBD2. V was clipped by 0 bases and J by 2 bases; unmatched bases: 2. This CDR3 has 16 residues. CDR1 and CDR2 from the germline V gene are LGHNA and YNFKEQ. CDR3 bases: TGTGCCAGCAGCCAAGACGGCGGGGGGGCCTACAATGAGCAGTTCTTC. Translated: CASSQDGGGAYNEQFF.